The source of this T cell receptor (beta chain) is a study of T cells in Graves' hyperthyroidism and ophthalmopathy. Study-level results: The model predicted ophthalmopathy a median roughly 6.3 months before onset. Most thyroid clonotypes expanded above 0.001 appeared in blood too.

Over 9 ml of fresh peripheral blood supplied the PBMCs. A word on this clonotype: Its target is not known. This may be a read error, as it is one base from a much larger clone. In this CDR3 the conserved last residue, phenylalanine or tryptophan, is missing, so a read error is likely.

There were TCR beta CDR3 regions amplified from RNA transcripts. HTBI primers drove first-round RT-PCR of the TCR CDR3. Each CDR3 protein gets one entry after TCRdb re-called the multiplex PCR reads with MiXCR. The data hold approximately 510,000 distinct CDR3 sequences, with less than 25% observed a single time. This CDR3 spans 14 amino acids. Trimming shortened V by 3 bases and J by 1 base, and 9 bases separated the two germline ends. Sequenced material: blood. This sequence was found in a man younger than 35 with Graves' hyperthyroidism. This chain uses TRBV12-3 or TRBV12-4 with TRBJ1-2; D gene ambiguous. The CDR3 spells CASSFSGFNYGYTV. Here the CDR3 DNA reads TGTGCCAGCAGTTTTTCAGGTTTTAACTATGGCTACACCGTC.